This entry lists 14 T cell receptor beta chains sequenced from one sample in a study of tumor-infiltrating lymphocytes in primary liver carcinoma. Scientists recovered RNA and DNA together from about 21-30 mg of unsorted bulk tissue. Reverse transcription of 500 to 650 ng total RNA with a constant-region primer produced TCR beta cDNA. The TCR beta library was amplified through three nested multiplex PCR rounds in a modified ARM-PCR procedure. In the first two PCR rounds, TRBV1-TRBV30 forward primers were paired with a C-beta reverse primer, and each round lasted about 9 cycles. Using its own MiXCR run on the multiplex PCR reads, TCRdb lists one record per CDR3 protein. The sample carries 55,000 or so distinct CDR3 sequences, roughly 70% recorded once. Material for sequencing was liver tumor tissue from sampling region 2. Subset meaning: tumor region T2, inferior pole. These receptors all stem from a man aged 35-49 years with primary liver carcinoma and hepatitis B virus infection.

For this clonotype: Since a much larger clone is just one base distant, this may be a read error. V is TRBV12-3 or TRBV12-4 and J is TRBJ2-1; D ambiguous. This CDR3 comprises 11 residues. Written as DNA, the CDR3 is TGTGCCAGCAGTTTAATGGTTGAGCAGTTATTC. Amino acid sequence: CASSLMVEQLF.

There are a few counts of this clonotype. The junction differs from germline at one of its ends, possibly a read error. The J gene is TRBJ2-3, the V gene TRBV4-3, with 9 bases aligning to TRBD1. CDR3 length: 15 amino acids. Germline CDR1 is LGHNA and CDR2 is YSLEER. The CDR3 DNA reads TGCGCCAGCAGCCGCCGACAGGGGGGGACAGATATGCAGTATTTT. Its protein is CASSRRQGGTDMQYF.

Points on this clonotype: A read error may explain this, as a much larger clone is one base away. Since the CDR3 does not end with the conserved phenylalanine or tryptophan, this likely comes from a read error. V gene TRBV14 combines with J gene TRBJ2-7; 8 nucleotides align to TRBD1. The CDR3 loop spans 13 amino acids. The ends lost 5 bases at V and 6 bases at J; junction bases unmatched: 6. The germline gives CDR1 SGHDN, CDR2 FVKESK. CDR3 loop: CASSSRTGSEQYL. In DNA form, the CDR3 reads TGTGCCAGCAGCTCCCGGACAGGGTCCGAGCAGTACTTG.

The chain employs TRBV12-3 or TRBV12-4 and TRBJ2-7; 7 bases line up with TRBD1. This CDR3 has 15 residues. Germline trimming cut 5 bases from V and 6 bases from J; bases unmatched to any gene: 13. CDR3 amino acids: CASSIGIGGPCEQYF. Here the CDR3 DNA reads TGTGCCAGCAGTATCGGTATAGGGGGCCCTTGCGAGCAGTACTTC.

This clonotype appeared many times. The V call is TRBV5-1, the J call TRBJ2-1; 8 bases are shared with TRBD2. This CDR3 comprises 16 residues. The V gene end was trimmed by 4 bases and the J gene end by 8 bases; junction bases not matched to a gene: 14. Per germline, CDR1 SGHRS and CDR2 YFSETQ. The CDR3 bases are TGCGCCAGCAGCCACTTAGCGGGGCCCGATGGGGATGAGCAGTTCTTC. Protein product: CASSHLAGPDGDEQFF.

On this clonotype itself: No conserved phenylalanine or tryptophan is present at the end of the CDR3, so a read error is the likely explanation. V and J are TRBV5-4 and TRBJ2-5; TRBD1 matches 7 bases. Trimming cost V 1 base and J 7 bases; bases outside gene matches: 4. Germline V CDR1 and CDR2: SGHNT, YYREEE (reference sequence). This CDR3 comprises 13 residues. CDR3 nucleotides: TGTGCCAGCAGCTTGACAGGGGTGGTGACCCAGTACATC. Translation gives CASSLTGVVTQYI.

The genes are TRBV11-2 and TRBJ1-3; the D gene is possibly TRBD1 (5 bases). There are 13 residues in the CDR3. Germline CDR1 SGHAT, CDR2 FQNNGV. Deletions cut 11 bases from V and 11 bases from J, with 22 bases between. This chain's CDR3 is CASAQGAGNAIYF. CDR3 DNA: TGTGCCTCGGCCCAGGGAGCTGGGAACGCCATATATTTT.

This clonotype was observed at least ten times. This chain connects TRBV7-8 to TRBJ2-1, with 7 bases aligning to TRBD2. The CDR3 runs 12 residues. Germline V gives CDR1 SGHVS, CDR2 FQNEAQ. V gave up 5 bases and J gave up 10 bases; unmatched junction bases: 5. In nucleotides, the CDR3 is TGTGCCAGCAGCATGACTAGCCGGGAGCAGTTCTTC. Amino acids: CASSMTSREQFF.

This clonotype was found a few times. V and J are TRBV4-1 and TRBJ2-3; 7 positions match TRBD2. Germline-derived CDR1 and CDR2 are MGHRA and YSYEKL. The CDR3 is made up of 18 amino acids. J was trimmed by 6 bases and V by 6 bases; bases with no gene match: 21. The CDR3: CASSLTIALAGVTDTQYF. In DNA form, the CDR3 reads TGCGCCAGCAGTCTGACCATTGCCCTGGCGGGAGTCACCGATACGCAGTATTTT.

This clonotype was seen more than once but under ten times. This may arise from a read error, as a much more abundant clone is one base away. J is TRBJ1-3 and V is TRBV11-2, with a tentative D call TRBD1 (5 bases). CDR1 SGHAT and CDR2 FQNNGV come from the germline V gene. V was pared by 11 bases and J by 3 bases, with 14 bases between. The CDR3 consists of 13 residues. The CDR3 reads CASAQGVGNTIYF. In nucleotides, the CDR3 is TGTGCCTCAGCCCAGGGAGTTGGAAACACCATATATTTT.

Comment on this clonotype: A junction end diverges from the germline sequence, so it may reflect a read error. The chain has TRBV5-5 and TRBJ2-1, with D possibly TRBD2 on 5 matching bases. The CDR3 totals 15 residues. Germline V lookup: CDR1 SGHKS, CDR2 YYEKEE (reference sequence). CDR3: CASSPGEGSYIEHFF. In DNA, the CDR3 is TGTGCCAGCAGCCCTGGAGAGGGTTCCTACATTGAGCATTTCTTC.

This clonotype was seen ten or more times. An end of the junction does not agree with germline; a read error may underlie this. The chain couples TRBV5-1 to TRBJ2-2, with a tentative D call TRBD1 (5 bases). There are 13 residues in the CDR3. CDR1 is SGHRS, CDR2 YFSETQ, per germline. CDR3 in amino acids: CASSLTVTGELFF. CDR3 nucleotides: TGTGCCAGCAGCTTGACAGTCACCGGGGAGCTGTTTTTT.

This clonotype was counted between two and nine times. A single base separates this from a much larger clone, so it may be a read error. The CDR3 is CASSRESSPIYNEQFF. The CDR3 coding sequence is TGTGCCAGCAGCCGAGAATCTAGCCCCATTTACAATGAGCAGTTCTTC. The chain links TRBV14 to TRBJ2-1, with D possibly being TRBD2 (5 bases). The CDR3 extends over 16 amino acids. Trimming shortened V by 4 bases and J by 4 bases, and 17 bases separated the two germline ends. In germline, CDR1 is SGHDN, CDR2 FVKESK.

This clonotype was detected only a few times. The chain carries TRBV29-1 and TRBJ2-7; D unclear. Trimming shortened V by 3 bases and J by 4 bases, and 10 bases separated the two germline ends. This CDR3 comprises 12 residues. Germline CDR1 reads SQVTM; CDR2 reads ANQGSEA. The CDR3 spells CSVESAYYEQYF. In nucleotides, the CDR3 is TGCAGCGTTGAGTCCGCATATTACGAGCAGTACTTC.